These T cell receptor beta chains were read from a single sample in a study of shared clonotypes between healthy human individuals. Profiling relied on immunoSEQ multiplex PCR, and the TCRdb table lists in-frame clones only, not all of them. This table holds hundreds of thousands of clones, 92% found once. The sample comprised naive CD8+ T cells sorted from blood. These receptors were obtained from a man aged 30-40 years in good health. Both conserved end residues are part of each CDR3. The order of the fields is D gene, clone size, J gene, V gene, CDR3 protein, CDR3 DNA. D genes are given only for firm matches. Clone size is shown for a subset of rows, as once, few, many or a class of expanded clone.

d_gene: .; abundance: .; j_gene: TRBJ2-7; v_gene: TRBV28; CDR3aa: CASSSRLSSYEQYF; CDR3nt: TGTGCCAGCAGTTCTAGGCTTAGCTCCTACGAGCAGTACTTC
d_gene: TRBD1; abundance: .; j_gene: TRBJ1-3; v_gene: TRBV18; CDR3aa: CASSPPGGSGNTIYF; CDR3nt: TGTGCCAGCTCACCACCAGGGGGCTCCGGAAACACCATATATTTT
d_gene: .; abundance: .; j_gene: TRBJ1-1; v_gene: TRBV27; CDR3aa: CASSLLGASAEAFF; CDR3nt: TGTGCCAGCAGTTTACTTGGGGCGAGTGCTGAAGCTTTCTTT
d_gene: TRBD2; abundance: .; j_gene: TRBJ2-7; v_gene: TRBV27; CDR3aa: CASSSSGRRYEQYF; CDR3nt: TGTGCCAGCAGTAGTAGCGGGAGGAGGTACGAGCAGTACTTC
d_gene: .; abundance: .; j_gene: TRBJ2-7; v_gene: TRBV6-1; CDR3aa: CASSEGNRDYEQYF; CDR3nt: TGTGCCAGCAGTGAAGGGAACAGAGACTACGAGCAGTACTTC
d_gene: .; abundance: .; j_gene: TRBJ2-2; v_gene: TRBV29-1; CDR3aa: CSVESVNTGELFF; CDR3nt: TGCAGCGTTGAATCTGTAAACACCGGGGAGCTGTTTTTT
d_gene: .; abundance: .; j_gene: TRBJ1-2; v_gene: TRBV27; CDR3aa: CASSLSGLYYGYTF; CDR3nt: TGTGCCAGCAGTTTATCGGGGCTTTACTATGGCTACACCTTC
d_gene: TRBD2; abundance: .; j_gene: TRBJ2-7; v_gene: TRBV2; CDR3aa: CASSGLGITSGAPPYEQYF; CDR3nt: TGTGCCAGCAGTGGGCTCGGGATCACTAGCGGGGCACCACCCTACGAGCAGTACTTC
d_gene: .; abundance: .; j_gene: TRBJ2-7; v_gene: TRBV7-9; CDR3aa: CASSSEGYEQYF; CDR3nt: TGTGCCAGCAGCTCCGAGGGCTACGAGCAGTACTTC
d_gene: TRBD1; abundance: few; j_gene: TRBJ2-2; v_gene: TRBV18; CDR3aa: CASSPDRAPGELFF; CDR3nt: TGTGCCAGCTCCCCCGACAGGGCGCCCGGGGAGCTGTTTTTT
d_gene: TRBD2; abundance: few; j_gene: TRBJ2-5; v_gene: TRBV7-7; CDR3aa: CASSSGAGERETQYF; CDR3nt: TGTGCTAGCAGTTCCGGAGCGGGAGAGAGGGAGACCCAGTACTTC
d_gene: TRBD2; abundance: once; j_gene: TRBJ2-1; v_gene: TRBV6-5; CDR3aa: CASSYSPGLADEQFF; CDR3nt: TGTGCCAGCAGTTACTCCCCGGGACTAGCGGATGAGCAGTTCTTC
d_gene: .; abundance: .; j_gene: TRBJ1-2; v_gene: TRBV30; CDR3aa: CAWSGWGDGYTF; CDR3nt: TGTGCCTGGAGTGGGTGGGGAGATGGCTACACCTTC
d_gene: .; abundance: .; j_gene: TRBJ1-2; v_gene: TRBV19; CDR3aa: CASSRGRGYTF; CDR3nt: TGTGCCAGTAGCAGGGGTCGAGGCTACACCTTC
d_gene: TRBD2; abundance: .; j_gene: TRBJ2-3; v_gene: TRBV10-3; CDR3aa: CAISGTSGFMGTDTQYF; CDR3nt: TGTGCCATCAGTGGGACTAGCGGGTTTATGGGCACAGATACGCAGTATTTT
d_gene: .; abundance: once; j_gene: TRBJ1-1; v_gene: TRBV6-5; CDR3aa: CASSTSQGPNTEAFF; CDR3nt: TGTGCCAGCAGTACCTCCCAGGGCCCGAACACTGAAGCTTTCTTT
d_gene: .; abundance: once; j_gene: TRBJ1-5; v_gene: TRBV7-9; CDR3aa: CASSFPTGRGNQPQHF; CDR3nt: TGTGCCAGCAGCTTTCCAACAGGAAGGGGCAATCAGCCCCAGCATTTT
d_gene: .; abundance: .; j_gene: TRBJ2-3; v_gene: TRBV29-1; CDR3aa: CSAEEGQIDTDTQYF; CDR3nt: TGCAGCGCTGAAGAAGGCCAGATAGACACAGATACGCAGTATTTT
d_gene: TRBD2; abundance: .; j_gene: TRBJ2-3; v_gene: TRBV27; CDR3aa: CASSSYFLAGKISTDTQYF; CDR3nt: TGTGCCAGCAGTTCCTATTTCCTAGCGGGAAAGATAAGCACAGATACGCAGTATTTT
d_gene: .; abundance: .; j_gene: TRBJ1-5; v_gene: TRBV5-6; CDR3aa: CASSLASAVNQPQHF; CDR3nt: TGTGCCAGCAGCTTGGCTTCGGCAGTCAATCAGCCCCAGCATTTT
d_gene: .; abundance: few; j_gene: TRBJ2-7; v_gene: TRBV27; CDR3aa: CASSWSPNYEQYF; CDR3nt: TGTGCCAGCAGTTGGTCGCCCAACTACGAGCAGTACTTC
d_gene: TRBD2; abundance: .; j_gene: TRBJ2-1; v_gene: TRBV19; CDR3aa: CASSTGLAGWNEQFF; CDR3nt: TGTGCCAGTAGTACAGGACTAGCGGGATGGAATGAGCAGTTCTTC
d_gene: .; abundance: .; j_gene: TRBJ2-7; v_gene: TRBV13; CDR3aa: CASSLEAEPYEQYF; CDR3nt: TGTGCCAGCAGCTTGGAAGCGGAACCCTACGAGCAGTACTTC
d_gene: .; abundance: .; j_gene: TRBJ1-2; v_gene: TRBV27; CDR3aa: CASSLPFEGGRPSGYTF; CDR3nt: TGTGCCAGCAGTTTACCCTTCGAGGGGGGGCGCCCTAGTGGCTACACCTTC
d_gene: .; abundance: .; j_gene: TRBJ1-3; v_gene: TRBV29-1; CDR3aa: CSVEYRNSGNTIYF; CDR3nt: TGCAGCGTTGAGTACAGAAATTCTGGAAACACCATATATTTT
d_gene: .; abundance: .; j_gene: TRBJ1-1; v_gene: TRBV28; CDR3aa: CATGDTEAFF; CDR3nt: TGTGCCACCGGGGACACTGAAGCTTTCTTT
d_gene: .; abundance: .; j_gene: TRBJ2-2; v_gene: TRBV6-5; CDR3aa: CASSYSMAGETGELFF; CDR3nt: TGTGCCAGCAGTTACTCGATGGCAGGAGAAACCGGGGAGCTGTTTTTT
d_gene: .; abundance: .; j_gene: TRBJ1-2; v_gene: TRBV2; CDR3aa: CASSEWGKGYGYTF; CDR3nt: TGTGCCAGCAGTGAATGGGGGAAGGGCTATGGCTACACCTTC
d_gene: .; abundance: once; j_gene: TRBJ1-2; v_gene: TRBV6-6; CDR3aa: CASTAVRDSRYGYTF; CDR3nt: TGTGCCAGTACCGCCGTCCGCGACAGTCGCTATGGCTACACCTTC
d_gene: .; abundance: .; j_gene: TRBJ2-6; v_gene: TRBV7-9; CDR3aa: CASSPYESGANVLTF; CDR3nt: TGTGCCAGCAGCCCGTATGAGTCTGGGGCCAACGTCCTGACTTTC
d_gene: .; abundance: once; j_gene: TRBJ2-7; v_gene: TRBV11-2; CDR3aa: CASSLVSGHEQYF; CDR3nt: TGTGCCAGCAGCTTAGTTTCGGGGCACGAGCAGTACTTC
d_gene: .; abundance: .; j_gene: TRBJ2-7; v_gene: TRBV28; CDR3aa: CASSLSVLGVGDYEQYF; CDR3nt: TGTGCCAGCAGTTTATCCGTATTGGGGGTGGGGGACTACGAGCAGTACTTC
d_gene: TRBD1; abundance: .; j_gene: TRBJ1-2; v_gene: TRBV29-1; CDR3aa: CSVLGTDYGYTF; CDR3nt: TGCAGCGTTCTAGGGACAGACTATGGCTACACCTTC
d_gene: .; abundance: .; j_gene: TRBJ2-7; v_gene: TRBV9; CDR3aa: CASGSGTSSYEQYF; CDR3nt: TGTGCCAGCGGATCCGGGACGAGCTCCTACGAGCAGTACTTC
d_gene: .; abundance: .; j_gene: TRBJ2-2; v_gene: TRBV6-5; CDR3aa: CASSYGKNTGELFF; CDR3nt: TGTGCCAGCAGTTACGGGAAGAACACCGGGGAGCTGTTTTTT
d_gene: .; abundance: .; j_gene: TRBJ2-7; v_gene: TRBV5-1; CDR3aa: CASSFELDSYEQYF; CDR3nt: TGCGCCAGCAGCTTCGAACTGGACTCCTACGAGCAGTACTTC
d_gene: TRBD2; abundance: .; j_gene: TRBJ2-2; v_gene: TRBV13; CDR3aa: CASSSGLAGNTGELFF; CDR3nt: TGTGCCAGCAGCTCGGGACTAGCGGGGAACACCGGGGAGCTGTTTTTT
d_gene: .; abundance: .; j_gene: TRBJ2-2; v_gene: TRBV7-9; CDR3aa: CASSYRQGGELFF; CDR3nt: TGTGCCAGCAGCTACCGTCAGGGTGGGGAGCTGTTTTTT
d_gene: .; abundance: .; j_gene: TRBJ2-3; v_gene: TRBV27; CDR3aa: CASTSLSLSDTQYF; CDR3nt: TGTGCCAGCACCTCGTTAAGTTTATCAGATACGCAGTATTTT
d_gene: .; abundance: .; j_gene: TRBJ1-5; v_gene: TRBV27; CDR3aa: CASSFQGPNQPQHF; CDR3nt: TGTGCCAGCAGTTTCCAGGGCCCTAATCAGCCCCAGCATTTT
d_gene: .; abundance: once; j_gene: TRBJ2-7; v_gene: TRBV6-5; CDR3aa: CASNARGREREQYF; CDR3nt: TGTGCCAGCAACGCTCGGGGGCGGGAACGGGAGCAGTACTTC
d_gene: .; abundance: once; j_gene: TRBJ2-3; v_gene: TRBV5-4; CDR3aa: CASSSGTDTQYF; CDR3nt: TGTGCCAGCAGCTCGGGCACAGATACGCAGTATTTT
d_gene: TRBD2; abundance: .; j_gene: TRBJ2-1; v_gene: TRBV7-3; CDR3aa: CASSRLAGVESEQFF; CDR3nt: TGTGCCAGCAGCAGACTAGCGGGAGTCGAAAGTGAGCAGTTCTTC
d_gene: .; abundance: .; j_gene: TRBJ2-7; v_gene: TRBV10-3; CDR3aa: CAISELTQTSYEQYF; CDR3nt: TGTGCCATCAGTGAGCTCACTCAGACATCCTACGAGCAGTACTTC
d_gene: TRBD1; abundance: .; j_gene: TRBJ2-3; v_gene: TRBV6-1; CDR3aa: CASSDRDRRTDTQYF; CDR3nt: TGTGCCAGCAGTGACCGGGACAGGCGCACAGATACGCAGTATTTT
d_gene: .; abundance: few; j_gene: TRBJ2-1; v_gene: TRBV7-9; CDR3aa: CASQGRYRDEQFF; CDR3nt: TGTGCCAGTCAGGGGCGATATCGCGATGAGCAGTTCTTC
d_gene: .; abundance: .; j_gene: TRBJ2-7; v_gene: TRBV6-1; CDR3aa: CAVESYEQYF; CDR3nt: TGTGCCGTGGAGAGCTACGAGCAGTACTTC
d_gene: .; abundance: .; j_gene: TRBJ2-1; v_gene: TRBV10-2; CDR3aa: CASSERRPSSYNEQFF; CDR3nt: TGCGCCAGCAGTGAAAGGCGCCCAAGCTCCTACAATGAGCAGTTCTTC
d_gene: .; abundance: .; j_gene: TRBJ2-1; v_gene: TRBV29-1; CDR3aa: CSVPSRGNEQFF; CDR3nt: TGCAGCGTCCCAAGTAGGGGGAATGAGCAGTTCTTC
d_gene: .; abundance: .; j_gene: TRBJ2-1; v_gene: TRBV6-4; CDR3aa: CASSDSSGHLKAEQFF; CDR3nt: TGTGCCAGCAGTGACTCTTCTGGACACCTTAAAGCAGAGCAGTTCTTC
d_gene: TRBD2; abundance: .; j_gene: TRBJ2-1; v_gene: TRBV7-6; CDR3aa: CASSLKTSGASTNEQFF; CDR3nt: TGTGCCAGCAGCTTAAAGACTAGCGGGGCCTCCACCAATGAGCAGTTCTTC
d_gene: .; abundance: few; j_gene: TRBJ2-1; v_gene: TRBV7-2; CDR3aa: CASSLRPGTQIYNEQFF; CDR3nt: TGTGCCAGCAGCCTAAGGCCAGGGACTCAGATTTACAATGAGCAGTTCTTC
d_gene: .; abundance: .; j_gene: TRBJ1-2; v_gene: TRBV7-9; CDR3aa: CASSSGRDPRYGYTF; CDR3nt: TGTGCCAGCAGCTCCGGCCGGGACCCTCGTTATGGCTACACCTTC